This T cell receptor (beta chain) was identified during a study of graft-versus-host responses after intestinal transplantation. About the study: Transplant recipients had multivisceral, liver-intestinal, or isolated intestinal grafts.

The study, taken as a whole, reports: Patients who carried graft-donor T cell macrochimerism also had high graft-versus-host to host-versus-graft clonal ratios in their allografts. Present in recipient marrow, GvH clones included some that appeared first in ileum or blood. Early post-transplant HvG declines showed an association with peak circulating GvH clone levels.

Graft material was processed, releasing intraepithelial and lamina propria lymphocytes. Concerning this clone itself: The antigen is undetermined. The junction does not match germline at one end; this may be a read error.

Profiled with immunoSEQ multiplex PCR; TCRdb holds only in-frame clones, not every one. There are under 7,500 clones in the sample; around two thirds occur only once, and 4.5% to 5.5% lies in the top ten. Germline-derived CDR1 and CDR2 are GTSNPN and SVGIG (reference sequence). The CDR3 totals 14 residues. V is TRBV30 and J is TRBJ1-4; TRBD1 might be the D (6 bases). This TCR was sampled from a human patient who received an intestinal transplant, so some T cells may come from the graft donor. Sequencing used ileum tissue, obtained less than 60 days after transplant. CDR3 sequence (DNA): TGTACCTGGAGTGTAGAACAGGGATTCGAAAAACTGTTTTTT. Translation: CTWSVEQGFEKLFF.